These 17 T cell receptor beta chains came from one sample sequenced in a study of blood T cell repertoires in COVID-19. Using immunoSEQ multiplex PCR, the repertoire was profiled, and TCRdb retains in-frame clones only, with some absent. The data contain some 81,000 clones, around 90% of them singletons. The sequenced sample consisted of peripheral blood. All receptors derive from a woman aged 45-65 years in a cohort sampled during active COVID-19.

J is TRBJ1-2 and V is TRBV4-1, with D maybe TRBD1 (6 bases). This CDR3 comprises 14 residues. V dropped 5 bases and J dropped 1 base, with 11 bases sitting between them. CDR1 MGHRA and CDR2 YSYEKL come from the germline V gene. The CDR3 region is CASSRQADNYGYTF. The CDR3 DNA is TGCGCCAGCAGCAGACAGGCTGATAACTATGGCTACACCTTC.

This chain links TRBV3-1 (or the pseudogene TRBV3-2) with TRBJ2-1; 11 positions agree with TRBD2. The CDR3 is 19 residues long. Losses at the gene ends were 1 base for V and 0 bases for J; bases not matched to a gene: 8. The germline CDR1 and CDR2 sequences are LGHDT and YNNKEL (reference sequence). CDR3 sequence reads: CASSQVTSGSLSSYNEQFF. In DNA, the CDR3 is TGTGCCAGCAGCCAAGTTACTAGCGGGAGCCTGAGCTCCTACAATGAGCAGTTCTTC.

The chain joins TRBV7-8 to TRBJ1-2; TRBD1 is a possible D gene (6 bases). The germline V gene has CDR1 SGHVS and CDR2 FQNEAQ. V was pared by 5 bases and J by 5 bases, with 18 bases between. The CDR3 has 15 amino acids. The CDR3 sequence is CASSLSSGADYGYTF. The CDR3, as DNA: TGTGCCAGCAGCCTAAGCTCAGGGGCAGATTATGGCTACACCTTC.

The chain couples TRBV15 to TRBJ2-7, with D tentatively TRBD2 (6 bases). Trimming took 1 base from V and 5 from J, leaving 9 bases between them. Germline V gene data show CDR1 as LNHNV and CDR2 as YYDKDF (reference sequence). This CDR3 comprises 13 residues. The CDR3 reads CATSRAGVNEQYF. DNA for the CDR3: TGTGCCACCAGCAGAGCGGGGGTTAACGAGCAGTACTTC.

This clone was observed once. V gene TRBV25-1 combines with J gene TRBJ2-7; no firm D call. V was pared by 2 bases and J by 0 bases, with 8 bases between. Germline values: CDR1 MGHDK, CDR2 SYGVNS. CDR3 length: 14 amino acids. The DNA of the CDR3 is TGTGCCAGCAGTGAAGGCGGCAGCTCCTACGAGCAGTACTTC. It encodes CASSEGGSSYEQYF.

This clone came up a few times. One end of the junction is discordant with germline, which a read error may explain. The rearrangement joins TRBV28 to TRBJ1-4, with a tentative D call TRBD1 (5 bases). This CDR3 spans 12 amino acids. The germline CDR1 and CDR2 sequences are MDHEN and SYDVKM. CDR3 sequence reads: CASSSIDSTRIF. Written as DNA, the CDR3 is TGTGCCAGCAGTTCCATCGACAGTACGCGGATTTTT.

The V call is TRBV7-8, the J call TRBJ2-7, with D possibly TRBD2 on 6 matching bases. The V end was cut by 5 bases, the J end by 6 bases, with 14 bases between. CDR3 length: 13 residues. Germline-derived CDR1 and CDR2 are SGHVS and FQNEAQ. CDR3 DNA: TGTGCCAGCAGCGCGAGGGCCGGGGGCGAGCAGTACTTC. Translated: CASSARAGGEQYF.

The chain is built from TRBV11-2 and TRBJ2-7, with a possible D match to TRBD1 (5 bases). The V gene's germline CDR1 is SGHAT and CDR2 FQNNGV. The V gene lost 2 bases and the J gene lost 6 bases, with 14 bases spanning the gap. CDR3 length: 14 residues. CDR3 sequence (DNA): TGTGCCAGCAGCTTACAAGGGGCCTTGGGCGAGCAGTACTTC. Translated: CASSLQGALGEQYF. The complete variable domain, with remaining parts taken from reference TRBV11-2 and TRBJ2-7, reads EAGVAQSPRYKIIEKRQSVAFWCNPISGHATLYWYQQILGQGPKLLIQFQNNGVVDDSQLPKDRFSAERLKGVDSTLKIQPAKLEDSAVYLCASSLQGALGEQYFGPGTRLTVT.

V gene TRBV19 combines with J gene TRBJ2-6; 7 nucleotides match TRBD1. The germline gives CDR1 LNHDA, CDR2 SQIVND (reference sequence). V shed 6 bases and J 0 bases; nucleotides not matched to a gene: 5. The CDR3 loop spans 16 amino acids. CDR3 sequence reads: CASRDRALSGANVLTF. The CDR3, as DNA: TGTGCCAGTAGAGACAGGGCCCTCTCTGGGGCCAACGTCCTGACTTTC.

This chain connects TRBV29-1 to TRBJ2-7; D possibly corresponds to TRBD1 (6 bases). This CDR3 has 12 residues. Per germline, CDR1 SQVTM and CDR2 ANQGSEA. The ends were cut back, 8 bases at V and 2 bases at J, with 13 bases in the middle. The CDR3 DNA follows: TGCAGCTTCGGACAGACCCCCTACGAGCAGTACTTC. Encoded protein: CSFGQTPYEQYF.

This clone came up once. The V call is TRBV27, the J call TRBJ1-2; TRBD1 aligns across 8 bases. The CDR3 length is 14 residues. V was clipped by 4 bases and J by 3 bases; unmatched bases: 4. Germline V gene sequence: CDR1 MNHEY, CDR2 SMNVEV (reference sequence). DNA of the CDR3: TGTGCCAGCAGTTCCGGACAGGGAGACTATGGCTACACCTTC. Amino acids: CASSSGQGDYGYTF.

The chain has TRBV2 and TRBJ1-5; D is unresolved. The CDR3 runs to 16 residues. CDR1 and CDR2 (germline): SNHLY, FYNNEI. V was trimmed by 4 bases and J by 5 bases, leaving 18 bases between them. In DNA, the CDR3 is TGTGCCAGCAGTGGCCTTTTAGGCGGGGAGGATCAGCCCCAGCATTTT. Protein sequence: CASSGLLGGEDQPQHF.

This clone was seen a handful of times. The rearrangement joins TRBV11-1 to TRBJ2-1, with no clear D. Per the germline V gene, CDR1 is SGHAT and CDR2 is FQDESV (reference sequence). Between the trimmed V and J ends, which lost 5 bases and 7 bases, there was a span of 6 bases. There are 11 residues in the CDR3. The chain's CDR3 is CASSPSNEQFF. Written as DNA, the CDR3 is TGTGCCAGCAGCCCTAGTAATGAGCAGTTCTTC.

The chain carries TRBV23-1 and TRBJ1-2, with D possibly TRBD1 on 5 matching bases. TRBV23-1 is an ORF, and what it does is uncertain. The CDR3 has 14 amino acids. V was clipped by 3 bases and J by 0 bases, with 8 bases between them. For the CDR3, the DNA is TGCGCCAGCAGTCACCCGACAGCTAACTATGGCTACACCTTC. Its translation: CASSHPTANYGYTF.

This chain joins TRBV5-1 and TRBJ1-1, with D possibly being TRBD1 (6 bases). Trimming pared 0 bases from V and 3 bases from J, leaving 15 bases between. Germline V gives CDR1 SGHRS, CDR2 YFSETQ. The CDR3 is made up of 16 amino acids. CDR3 DNA sequence: TGCGCCAGCAGCTTGGCGGGGGGGCATAGGGACACTGAAGCTTTCTTT. It encodes CASSLAGGHRDTEAFF.

The chain is built from TRBV4-1 and TRBJ2-7; 10 bases are shared with TRBD2. The V and J ends lost 1 base and 7 bases, in that order; junction bases with no gene match: 10. The CDR3 spans 16 residues. The germline CDR1 and CDR2 sequences are MGHRA and YSYEKL. CDR3 residues: CASSQGPSGSSREQYF. The CDR3 region has the DNA TGCGCCAGCAGCCAAGGCCCTAGCGGGAGTAGTAGGGAGCAGTACTTC.

The rearrangement links TRBV5-1 to TRBJ1-2; the match to TRBD1 covers 11 bases. This CDR3 is 18 amino acids long. Looked up from germline, CDR1 is SGHRS and CDR2 is YFSETQ. V lost 0 bases, J lost 4 bases, and 11 bases stayed unmatched. CDR3 nucleotides: TGCGCCAGCAGCTTGGCCGGGGACAGGGGGTTACGATTCTATGGCTACACCTTC. Translating gives CASSLAGDRGLRFYGYTF.